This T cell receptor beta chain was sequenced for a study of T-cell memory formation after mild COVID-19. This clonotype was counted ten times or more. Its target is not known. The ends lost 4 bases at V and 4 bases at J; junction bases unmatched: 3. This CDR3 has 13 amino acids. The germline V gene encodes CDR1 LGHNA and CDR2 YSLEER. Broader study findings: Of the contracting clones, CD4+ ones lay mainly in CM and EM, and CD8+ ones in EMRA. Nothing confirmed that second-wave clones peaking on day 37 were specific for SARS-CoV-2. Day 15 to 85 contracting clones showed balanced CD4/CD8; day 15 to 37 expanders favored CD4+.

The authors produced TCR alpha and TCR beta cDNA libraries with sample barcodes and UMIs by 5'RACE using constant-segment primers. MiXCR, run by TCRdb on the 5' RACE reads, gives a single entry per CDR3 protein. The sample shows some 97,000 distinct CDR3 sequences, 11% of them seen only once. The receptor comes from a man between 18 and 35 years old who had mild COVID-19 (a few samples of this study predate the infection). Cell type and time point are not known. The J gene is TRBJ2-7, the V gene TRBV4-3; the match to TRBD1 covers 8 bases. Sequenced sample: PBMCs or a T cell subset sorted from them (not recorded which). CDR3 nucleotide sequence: TGCGCCAGCAGCCTTCGACAGGGGTACGAGCAGTACTTC. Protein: CASSLRQGYEQYF.